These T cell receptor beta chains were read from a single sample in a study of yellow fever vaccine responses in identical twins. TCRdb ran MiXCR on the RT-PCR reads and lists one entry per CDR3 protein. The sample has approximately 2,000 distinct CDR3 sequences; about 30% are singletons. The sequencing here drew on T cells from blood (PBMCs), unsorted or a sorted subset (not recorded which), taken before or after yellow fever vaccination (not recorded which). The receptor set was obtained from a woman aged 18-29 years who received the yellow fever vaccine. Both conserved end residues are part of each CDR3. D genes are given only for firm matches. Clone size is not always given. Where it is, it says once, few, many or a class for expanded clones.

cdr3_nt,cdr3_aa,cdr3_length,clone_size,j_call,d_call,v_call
TGTGCCAGCAGTCGACTAGACGATCCTAAGTTCTTC,CASSRLDDPKFF,12,few,TRBJ2-1,-,TRBV2
TGTGCCATCAGTGAGGCGAGGACAGGGGCAACTGGAAACACCATATATTTT,CAISEARTGATGNTIYF,17,-,TRBJ1-3,TRBD1,TRBV10-3
TGTGCCAGCAGTGACTCGAAAGGGGCTATGGATGAGCAGTTCTTC,CASSDSKGAMDEQFF,15,-,TRBJ2-1,-,TRBV6-4
TGTGCCAGCAGCACCAACAATGAGCAGTTCTTC,CASSTNNEQFF,11,few,TRBJ2-1,-,TRBV5-4
TGTGCCAGCAGCTTCCCCCCAGGGCCGAGCTCCTACGAGCAGTACTTC,CASSFPPGPSSYEQYF,16,-,TRBJ2-7,-,TRBV11-1
TGTGCCAGCAGTAGGGGACCCACCGCCTACGAGCAGTACTTC,CASSRGPTAYEQYF,14,few,TRBJ2-7,-,TRBV2
TGTGCCAGCAGGACACAGGGAAACAATCAGCCCCAGCATTTT,CASRTQGNNQPQHF,14,-,TRBJ1-5,-,TRBV6-1
TGCAGCGTTGAAAGGGGAACTAGCGACGAGCAGTACTTC,CSVERGTSDEQYF,13,few,TRBJ2-7,TRBD2,TRBV29-1
TGTGTCAGCAGTGTTTTTCCCCTGAACACTGAAGCTTTCTTT,CVSSVFPLNTEAFF,14,few,TRBJ1-1,-,TRBV11-2
TGTGCCAGCAGCCCTTTTACAGGCCGCACAGATACGCAGTATTTT,CASSPFTGRTDTQYF,15,-,TRBJ2-3,-,TRBV11-3
TGTGCCAGCAGCGACCACAGGGTGGCCACTGAAGCTTTCTTT,CASSDHRVATEAFF,14,-,TRBJ1-1,-,TRBV3-1
TGTGCCAGCAGTGAAGCAACGGGTACGCAGTATTTT,CASSEATGTQYF,12,-,TRBJ2-3,-,TRBV2
TGTGCCAGCAGCTCGTCGACACCGAATTCACCCCTCCACTTT,CASSSSTPNSPLHF,14,-,TRBJ1-6,-,TRBV7-6
TGTGCCAGCAGCCCGTCTAACAGGGGGACGAACACTGAAGCTTTCTTT,CASSPSNRGTNTEAFF,16,few,TRBJ1-1,TRBD1,TRBV11-2
TGTGCCAGCAGCCCCCCGTGGGGCCCAGATACGCAGTATTTT,CASSPPWGPDTQYF,14,-,TRBJ2-3,-,TRBV7-9